The 21 T cell receptor beta chains presented below share a single source sample, sequenced in a study of OX40 agonist ivuxolimab in advanced cancers. Library preparation was by the immunoSEQ multiplex PCR assay. Held by TCRdb, this immuneACCESS table contains in-frame sequences only and omits some clones. Under half of the omission traces to an unresolved V gene where checked; the cause of the rest is unknown. This sample holds 30,000 to 40,000 clones; around 80% were observed only once. The ten largest account for over 20% of the sample. The input for sequencing was CD4+ or CD8+ T cells sorted from blood, taken in a trial of the OX40 agonist ivuxolimab. The receptors derive from an adult with an advanced solid tumor such as melanoma, head and neck, liver or kidney cancer.

This clone was seen once. This chain connects TRBV5-8 to TRBJ1-2, with no clear D. The length of the CDR3 is 11 residues. CDR1 and CDR2 (germline): SGHTS, YDEGEE. V lost 4 bases to trimming and J lost 2 bases, with 3 bases between them. CDR3 nucleotides: TGTGCCAGCAGCCAGAACTATGGCTACACCTTC. Protein sequence: CASSQNYGYTF. Looking up the rest from reference TRBV5-8 and TRBJ1-2 gives the full variable domain: EAGVTQSPTHLIKTRGQQATLRCSPISGHTSVYWYQQALGLGLQFLLWYDEGEERNRGNFPPRFSGRQFPNYSSELNVNALELEDSALYLCASSQNYGYTFGSGTRLTVV.

The V call is TRBV6-1, the J call TRBJ1-1; D call uncertain. The CDR3 loop spans 14 amino acids. Trimming pared 8 bases from V and 3 bases from J, leaving 16 bases between. CDR1 is MNHNS, CDR2 SASEGT, per germline. The CDR3, as DNA: TGTGCCAGCCGTTCTTGGACTGTAGACACTGAAGCTTTCTTT. Its translation is CASRSWTVDTEAFF.

V usage is TRBV6-1 and J usage is TRBJ1-2, with a possible D match to TRBD1 (5 bases). The germline CDR1 and CDR2 sequences are MNHNS and SASEGT. V was pared by 4 bases and J by 2 bases, with 8 bases between. This CDR3 spans 13 amino acids. For the CDR3, the DNA is TGTGCCAGCAGTGGCAGGGCGAACTATGGCTACACCTTC. Translation: CASSGRANYGYTF.

V and J are TRBV10-3 and TRBJ1-5; 7 bases are shared with TRBD1. The germline V gene encodes CDR1 ENHRY and CDR2 SYGVKD. The CDR3 extends over 14 amino acids. V shed 3 bases, J shed 6 bases, and the junction held 5 bases outside the gene matches. The CDR3 sequence: CAISDQGGGQPQHF. CDR3 coding DNA: TGTGCCATCAGTGATCAGGGGGGAGGTCAGCCCCAGCATTTT.

This chain uses TRBV2 with TRBJ2-5, with 8 bases matching TRBD2. The CDR3 is 13 amino acids. Germline CDR1 reads SNHLY; CDR2 reads FYNNEI. V lost 5 bases and J lost 5; bases outside the gene matches: 4. In DNA, the CDR3 is TGTGCCAGCAGTTGGACTAGCTGGGAGACCCAGTACTTC. Its translation: CASSWTSWETQYF.

On this clone: Germline is not matched at one junction end, which may reflect a read error. This chain uses TRBV11-2 with TRBJ2-7, with TRBD1 identical over 10 bases. Germline-derived CDR1 and CDR2 are SGHAT and FQNNGV. The CDR3 consists of 16 residues. The CDR3 nucleotides are TGTGCCAGCAGCGTAGACCCGGGACAGGGGATCCGCGAGCAGTACTTC. Protein sequence: CASSVDPGQGIREQYF.

This chain joins TRBV19 and TRBJ1-1; no definite D call. Germline-derived CDR1 and CDR2 are LNHDA and SQIVND (reference sequence). The CDR3 has 13 residues. V shed 4 bases and J shed 2 bases, with 8 bases lying between them. This chain's CDR3 is CASSRESNTEAFF. The CDR3 nucleotides are TGTGCCAGTAGTAGAGAGAGTAACACTGAAGCTTTCTTT.

The chain carries TRBV6-6 and TRBJ2-7, with TRBD1 matching 8 bases. V trimming: 6 bases; J trimming: 6 bases; junction bases outside the gene matches: 7. The CDR3 sequence is 13 residues long. From germline, CDR1 is MNHNY and CDR2 SVGAGI (reference sequence). CDR3 sequence: CASRNGQGREQYF. CDR3 in DNA: TGTGCCAGCAGAAATGGACAGGGCCGCGAGCAGTACTTC.

With regard to this clone: An end of the junction does not agree with germline; a read error may underlie this. V and J are TRBV5-1 and TRBJ1-1; D ambiguous. Germline loops: CDR1 SGHRS, CDR2 YFSETQ. The CDR3 extends over 10 amino acids. The CDR3 DNA sequence: TGCGCCAGCAGCCTCGGACTGAAACCGTTT. It encodes CASSLGLKPF.

The rearrangement uses TRBV29-1 and TRBJ1-5; 7 bases line up with TRBD1. The CDR3 spans 12 residues. Germline CDR1 and CDR2: SQVTM and ANQGSEA. J gave up 4 bases and V 5 bases, and 2 bases lay outside the gene matches. The DNA for the CDR3 is TGCAGCGTTCGACAGGGAAATCAGCCCCAGCATTTT. The encoded protein is CSVRQGNQPQHF.

This sequence joins TRBV27 and TRBJ1-5, with a possible D match to TRBD1 (5 bases). CDR1 is MNHEY and CDR2 is SMNVEV in the germline V gene (reference sequence). V was shortened by 5 bases and J by 6 bases, with 17 bases between the two germline ends. The CDR3 extends over 15 amino acids. The CDR3 coding sequence is TGTGCCAGCAGTCCTCTGGGCAGGGTGTCTCAGCCCCAGCATTTT. Amino acid sequence: CASSPLGRVSQPQHF.

The V and J genes are TRBV30 and TRBJ1-6, with unresolved D. The ends were cut back, 3 bases at V and 10 bases at J, with 16 bases in the middle. Germline V CDR1 and CDR2: GTSNPN, SVGIG (reference sequence). The CDR3 length is 14 residues. The CDR3 sequence is CAWRFRAGGSPLHF. The CDR3 DNA follows: TGTGCCTGGAGATTTAGAGCGGGCGGATCACCCCTCCACTTT.

Judged by abundance, this clone is large. The gene calls are TRBV19 and TRBJ2-7, with TRBD1 identical over 7 bases. The V segment lost 2 bases and the J segment 3 bases; nucleotides outside the gene matches: 4. Germline V gives CDR1 LNHDA, CDR2 SQIVND (reference sequence). This CDR3 comprises 14 residues. This CDR3 reads CASSISGTVYEQYF. The CDR3 DNA reads as TGTGCCAGTAGTATATCCGGGACAGTCTACGAGCAGTACTTC.

This chain links TRBV6-1 with TRBJ2-2; TRBD1 is a possible D gene (6 bases). Trimming removed 4 bases at V and 4 bases at J, with 10 bases between. The CDR3 is 14 amino acids. Germline V lookup: CDR1 MNHNS, CDR2 SASEGT. The CDR3 sequence: CASSVQGSTGELFF. In nucleotides, the CDR3 is TGTGCCAGCAGTGTCCAGGGGAGCACCGGGGAGCTGTTTTTT.

This clone has only one observation. Distinct nucleotide sequences in the sample also encode this CDR3. V usage is TRBV4-1 and J usage is TRBJ1-1; D unclear. CDR3 length equals 13 residues. From germline, CDR1 is MGHRA and CDR2 YSYEKL. Trimming shortened V by 2 bases and J by 2 bases, and 6 bases separated the two germline ends. CDR3 protein: CASSQSPNTEAFF. The CDR3 DNA follows: TGCGCCAGCAGCCAATCCCCTAACACTGAAGCTTTCTTT.

The rearrangement links TRBV4-1 to TRBJ1-2; TRBD1 is a possible D gene (6 bases). V was shortened by 1 base and J by 7 bases, with 13 bases between the two germline ends. Germline V CDR1 and CDR2: MGHRA, YSYEKL. The CDR3 has 14 residues. The CDR3 is CASSQVRGLSGYTF. The DNA of the CDR3 is TGCGCCAGCAGCCAAGTTCGGGGGCTCAGTGGCTACACCTTC.

The chain uses TRBV19 and TRBJ1-3; D gene ambiguous. In germline, CDR1 is LNHDA, CDR2 SQIVND (reference sequence). With 7 bases removed from V and 0 bases from J, the gap between germline ends came to 13 bases. The CDR3 is 15 residues long. The CDR3 loop reads CASTHPGDSGNTIYF. The CDR3 bases are TGTGCCAGTACCCATCCGGGAGACTCTGGAAACACCATATATTTT.

This chain uses TRBV18 with TRBJ1-2; maybe TRBD1 (5 bases). Germline lookup yields CDR1 KGHSH and CDR2 LQKENI. The V and J ends lost 2 bases and 8 bases respectively, with 9 bases between them. The CDR3 runs 12 residues. The CDR3 DNA sequence: TGTGCCAGCTCACCAGACAGAGACGGCTACACCTTC. It encodes CASSPDRDGYTF.

V usage is TRBV19 and J usage is TRBJ1-2; TRBD1 matches at 8 bases. This CDR3 is built from 12 residues. The germline CDR1 and CDR2 sequences are LNHDA and SQIVND (reference sequence). J gave up 8 bases and V 5 bases, and 4 bases lay outside the gene matches. CDR3 DNA: TGTGCCAGTAGTCTGACAGGGGAAGGCTACACCTTC. It specifies CASSLTGEGYTF.

This sequence joins TRBV7-2 and TRBJ1-6, with TRBD1 matching over 7 bases. The CDR3 spans 14 residues. With V trimmed by 7 bases and J by 7 bases, 7 bases remained unmatched. Germline CDR1 is SGHTA and CDR2 is FQGNSA. CDR3 residues: CASTPGGSNSPLHF. In DNA, the CDR3 is TGTGCCAGCACCCCAGGGGGGTCCAATTCACCCCTCCACTTT. The variable domain in full, completed from reference TRBV7-2 and TRBJ1-6, reads GAGVSQSPSNKVTEKGKDVELRCDPISGHTALYWYRQSLGQGLEFLIYFQGNSAPDKSGLPSDRFSAERTGGSVSTLTIQRTQQEDSAVYLCASTPGGSNSPLHFGNGTRLTVT.

The chain combines TRBV28 with TRBJ1-1; D possibly corresponds to TRBD1 (5 bases). Germline V gene data show CDR1 as MDHEN and CDR2 as SYDVKM. Trimming shortened V by 6 bases and J by 8 bases, and 19 bases separated the two germline ends. CDR3 size: 14 residues. CDR3: CASSDGTRGLEAFF. The CDR3 region has the DNA TGTGCCAGCAGCGACGGGACCCGTGGGTTGGAAGCTTTCTTT.